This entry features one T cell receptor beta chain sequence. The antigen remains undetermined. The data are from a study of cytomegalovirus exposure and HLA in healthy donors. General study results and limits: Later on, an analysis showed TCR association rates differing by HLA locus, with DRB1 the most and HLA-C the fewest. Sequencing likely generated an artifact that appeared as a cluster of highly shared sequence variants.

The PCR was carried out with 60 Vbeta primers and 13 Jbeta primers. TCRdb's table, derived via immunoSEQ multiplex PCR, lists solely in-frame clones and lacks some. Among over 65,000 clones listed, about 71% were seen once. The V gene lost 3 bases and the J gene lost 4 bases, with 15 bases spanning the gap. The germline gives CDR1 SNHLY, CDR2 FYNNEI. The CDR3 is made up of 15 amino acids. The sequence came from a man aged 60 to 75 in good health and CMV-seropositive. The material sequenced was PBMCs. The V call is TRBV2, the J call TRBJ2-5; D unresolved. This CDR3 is CASSDNGFSGETQYF. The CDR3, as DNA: TGTGCCAGCAGTGATAATGGGTTTTCGGGAGAGACCCAGTACTTC.